The clone carrying this T cell receptor (beta chain) has only a few counts. Antigen specificity is unknown. Sampling of blood occurred at baseline, cycle 4 day 1, and cycle 7 day 1. This record comes from a study of OX40 agonist ivuxolimab in advanced cancers. Study information: One patient with hepatocellular carcinoma and two with cutaneous melanoma, three in all, had partial responses.

The study, taken as a whole, reports: Compared with CD4+, CD8+ T cells on average had more expanded clones. A proportion of nonresponders additionally exhibited low normalized T-cell clonal expansion.

Germline trimming cut 4 bases from V and 6 bases from J; bases unmatched to any gene: 10. The germline gives CDR1 SGHRS, CDR2 YFSETQ. The CDR3 is made up of 16 amino acids. Clones were read by immunoSEQ multiplex PCR, and TCRdb kept only the in-frame ones, dropping some. Of roughly 60,000 clones listed, roughly 89% are singletons. The receptor comes from an adult with an advanced solid tumor such as melanoma, head and neck, liver or kidney cancer. The sample consisted of CD4+ or CD8+ T cells sorted from blood, taken in a trial of the OX40 agonist ivuxolimab. The chain uses TRBV5-1 and TRBJ1-6, with 7 bases matching TRBD1. The DNA of the CDR3 is TGCGCCAGCAGCCAAATACCGGGACAGATTAATTCACCCCTCCACTTT. Translation: CASSQIPGQINSPLHF.